The clone carrying this T cell receptor beta chain was detected once. Data came from immunoSEQ multiplex PCR; TCRdb stores just in-frame clones and leaves some out. Of about 200,000 clones in the sample, 86% were seen once. The data were taken from a study of blood T cell repertoires in COVID-19. This CDR3 has 14 amino acids. The ends were cut back, 8 bases at V and 0 bases at J, with 12 bases in the middle. From germline, CDR1 is MNHEY and CDR2 SMNVEV (reference sequence). The sample consisted of PBMCs or T cells enriched from blood (not recorded which). The chain combines TRBV27 with TRBJ2-3, with a tentative D call TRBD2 (6 bases). This sequence originates from a woman aged 25 to 39 who had been exposed to COVID-19. The CDR3 loop reads CASSRERSTDTQYF. CDR3 DNA sequence: TGTGCCAGCTCCCGGGAGCGTAGCACAGATACGCAGTATTTT.